These T cell receptor beta chains were read from a single sample in a study of T-cell reconstitution after alpha-beta-depleted transplantation in children. TCRdb reprocessed the PCR reads via MiXCR and lists one record per CDR3 protein. The sample lists 600,000 to 700,000 distinct CDR3 sequences, approximately 17% occurring once. The sample here was PBMCs from the stem cell graft donor, taken from the stem cell graft. These receptors were obtained from a human donor who donated a stem cell graft to a child with acute myeloid leukemia. CDR3s include the opening cysteine and the closing phenylalanine or tryptophan. D genes are given only for firm matches. Only part of the rows carry a size: once, few, many, or a class if the clone is expanded.

J gene | V gene | clone size | D gene | CDR3 length | CDR3 protein | CDR3 DNA
TRBJ1-2 | TRBV5-1 | few | . | 13 | CASSLYLGYGYTF | TGCGCCAGCAGCCTGTATTTGGGCTATGGCTACACCTTC
TRBJ2-3 | TRBV20-1 | many | . | 10 | CSRGWDTQYF | TGCAGCAGGGGCTGGGATACGCAGTATTTT
TRBJ2-3 | TRBV5-1 | few | TRBD1 | 15 | CASSLPGQGEDTQYF | TGCGCCAGCAGCCTACCGGGACAGGGGGAAGATACGCAGTATTTT
TRBJ2-3 | TRBV12-3/TRBV12-4 | few | . | 15 | CASSLWQGGTDTQYF | TGTGCCAGCAGTTTGTGGCAGGGTGGCACAGATACGCAGTATTTT
TRBJ1-2 | TRBV6-5 | many | TRBD1 | 13 | CASSSQGVQGYTF | TGTGCCAGCAGTTCGCAGGGGGTACAGGGCTACACCTTC
TRBJ1-1 | TRBV12-3/TRBV12-4 | . | TRBD1 | 15 | CASSLSGTGTAEAFF | TGTGCCAGCAGTTTATCAGGGACAGGGACCGCTGAAGCTTTCTTT
TRBJ2-7 | TRBV12-3/TRBV12-4 | many | . | 15 | CASSFRTFPGHEQYF | TGTGCCAGCAGTTTTAGAACATTCCCGGGACACGAGCAGTACTTC
TRBJ2-3 | TRBV6-4 | many | . | 15 | CASSEEMDRTDTQYF | TGTGCCAGCAGTGAGGAGATGGATCGCACAGATACGCAGTATTTT
TRBJ1-3 | TRBV3-1 | . | . | 19 | CASSSEGLSSSYSGNTIYF | TGTGCCAGCAGTTCTGAGGGGCTATCTTCTAGCTACTCTGGAAACACCATATATTTT
TRBJ2-2 | TRBV12-3/TRBV12-4 | few | TRBD2 | 15 | CASRSGGPYTGELFF | TGTGCCAGCAGATCGGGGGGGCCTTACACCGGGGAGCTGTTTTTT
TRBJ2-1 | TRBV11-1 | . | . | 17 | CASSLELAGASYNEQFF | TGTGCCAGCAGCTTAGAATTGGCGGGGGCCTCCTACAATGAGCAGTTCTTC
TRBJ1-2 | TRBV12-3/TRBV12-4 | few | . | 12 | CASTHSRGGYTF | TGTGCCAGCACCCACAGTAGGGGAGGCTACACCTTC
TRBJ2-3 | TRBV20-1 | many | . | 15 | CSARGPPGSTDTQYF | TGCAGTGCTAGAGGACCCCCGGGGAGCACAGATACGCAGTATTTT
TRBJ2-2 | TRBV6-6 | . | . | 12 | CASGPRIGELFF | TGTGCCAGCGGTCCTCGGATCGGGGAGCTGTTTTTT
TRBJ2-6 | TRBV7-9 | . | . | 15 | CASSIRVVGANVLTF | TGTGCCAGCAGCATCAGGGTCGTTGGGGCCAACGTCCTGACTTTC
TRBJ1-5 | TRBV6-5 | . | . | 12 | CASGMQSQPQHF | TGTGCCAGCGGGATGCAAAGCCAGCCCCAGCATTTT
TRBJ2-1 | TRBV20-1 | many | TRBD1 | 16 | CSARPGQGVSYNEQFF | TGCAGTGCTAGACCTGGACAGGGAGTCTCCTACAATGAGCAGTTCTTC
TRBJ2-1 | TRBV29-1 | many | . | 14 | CSIPSVGSYNEQFF | TGCAGCATACCCAGCGTGGGCTCCTACAATGAGCAGTTCTTC
TRBJ2-1 | TRBV20-1 | many | . | 14 | CSARDLSGYNEQFF | TGCAGTGCTAGAGATCTTTCAGGCTACAATGAGCAGTTCTTC
TRBJ2-5 | TRBV29-1 | many | TRBD2 | 14 | CSVAAGGRWETQYF | TGCAGCGTGGCGGCGGGGGGGCGTTGGGAGACCCAGTACTTC
TRBJ2-5 | TRBV9 | many | . | 15 | CASSVAGLPGETQYF | TGTGCCAGCAGCGTAGCCGGACTTCCTGGGGAGACCCAGTACTTC
TRBJ2-3 | TRBV20-1 | many | . | 16 | CSARSYSDPITDTQYF | TGCAGTGCTAGATCCTATTCGGACCCTATCACAGATACGCAGTATTTT
TRBJ2-1 | TRBV12-3/TRBV12-4 | few | TRBD2 | 15 | CASRTSGGPLNEQFF | TGTGCCAGCAGAACTAGCGGGGGGCCTTTGAATGAGCAGTTCTTC
TRBJ2-1 | TRBV29-1 | . | . | 15 | CSVQRPRSSYNEQFF | TGCAGCGTTCAGCGCCCCCGGAGCTCCTACAATGAGCAGTTCTTC
TRBJ1-1 | TRBV6-4 | few | . | 13 | CARSPRGLAEAFF | TGTGCCCGCAGCCCAAGGGGGTTGGCTGAAGCTTTCTTT
TRBJ2-7 | TRBV5-1 | . | TRBD1 | 16 | CASSLGQGQLVYEQYF | TGCGCCAGCAGCCTTGGACAGGGTCAGTTGGTCTACGAGCAGTACTTC
TRBJ2-1 | TRBV7-2 | . | . | 15 | CASSLKDSFYNEQFF | TGTGCCAGCAGCTTAAAAGACAGTTTTTACAATGAGCAGTTCTTC
TRBJ2-1 | TRBV7-6 | few | . | 15 | CASSLDSASYNEQFF | TGTGCCAGCAGCTTAGACAGTGCCTCCTACAATGAGCAGTTCTTC
TRBJ2-5 | TRBV20-1 | many | TRBD2 | 12 | CTPGGLRETQYF | TGCACCCCGGGAGGGTTAAGGGAGACCCAGTACTTC
TRBJ2-3 | TRBV7-2 | . | TRBD2 | 15 | CASSTPRGGADTQYF | TGTGCCAGCAGCACCCCTCGGGGAGGGGCAGATACGCAGTATTTT
TRBJ2-6 | TRBV20-1 | . | TRBD1 | 17 | CCAWGQGALPGANVLTF | TGCTGTGCTTGGGGCCAGGGGGCGCTCCCTGGGGCCAACGTCCTGACTTTC
TRBJ2-7 | TRBV9 | many | . | 13 | CASSVANHYEQYF | TGTGCCAGCAGCGTAGCCAACCACTACGAGCAGTACTTC
TRBJ2-7 | TRBV7-9 | few | . | 14 | CASSLGQPGYEQYF | TGTGCCAGCAGCTTAGGACAGCCAGGCTACGAGCAGTACTTC
TRBJ1-1 | TRBV2 | few | . | 13 | CASSGPLNTEAFF | TGTGCCAGCAGTGGCCCGTTGAACACTGAAGCTTTCTTT
TRBJ1-2 | TRBV12-3/TRBV12-4 | many | . | 12 | CASKARTYGYTF | TGTGCCAGCAAGGCCAGAACCTATGGCTACACCTTC
TRBJ1-1 | TRBV25-1 | . | . | 14 | CASSELGGDTEAFF | TGTGCCAGCAGTGAATTGGGCGGGGACACTGAAGCTTTCTTT
TRBJ1-2 | TRBV27 | many | TRBD1 | 17 | CASSLSIPGQGALGYTF | TGTGCCAGCAGTTTATCCATACCGGGACAGGGGGCGCTTGGCTACACCTTC
TRBJ1-4 | TRBV20-1 | many | . | 11 | CSDILLDRVIF | TGCAGTGATATTCTACTGGACAGAGTCATTTTT
TRBJ1-5 | TRBV21-1 | few | . | 17 | CASSKEVHSTGNQPQHF | TGTGCCAGCAGCAAAGAGGTTCATTCGACAGGCAATCAGCCCCAGCATTTT
TRBJ2-1 | TRBV20-1 | . | TRBD2 | 14 | CSGSKRGDFREQFF | TGCAGTGGATCAAAGCGGGGGGACTTTCGGGAGCAGTTCTTC